The 23 T cell receptor beta chains below come from one sample, sequenced in a study of blood T cell repertoires in COVID-19. Assay: immunoSEQ multiplex PCR; the TCRdb copy retains only in-frame clones and omits some. This table has over 45,000 clones, around four fifths appearing once. The material sequenced was peripheral blood. These receptors were collected from a man aged 35-49 years with acute or convalescent COVID-19.

This rearrangement joins TRBV7-3 to TRBJ2-4; D unclear. V lost 0 bases and J 7 bases, leaving 7 bases between the germline ends. Germline CDR1 SGHTA, CDR2 FQGTGA. CDR3 length equals 13 residues. The CDR3 loop reads CASSLTSMNIQYF. The CDR3 DNA reads as TGTGCCAGCAGCTTAACTTCCATGAACATTCAGTACTTC.

This rearrangement joins TRBV27 to TRBJ2-3, with 11 nucleotides matching TRBD2. The V gene end was trimmed by 3 bases and the J gene end by 0 bases; junction bases not matched to a gene: 14. The CDR3 runs 20 residues. The germline V gene encodes CDR1 MNHEY and CDR2 SMNVEV (reference sequence). Here the CDR3 reads CASSLRLTSGAGTSTDTQYF. Here the CDR3 DNA reads TGTGCCAGCAGTTTGCGCCTGACTAGCGGGGCCGGTACGAGCACAGATACGCAGTATTTT.

The rearrangement links TRBV29-1 to TRBJ2-5; TRBD2 is a possible D gene (5 bases). In germline, CDR1 is SQVTM, CDR2 ANQGSEA. The CDR3 covers 13 residues. Trimming removed 3 bases from V and 1 base from J, with 9 bases in between. For the CDR3, the DNA is TGCAGCGTTGAGGACTGGGCCCAAGAGACCCAGTACTTC. Residues: CSVEDWAQETQYF.

The sample holds a few counts of this clone. V usage is TRBV5-1 and J usage is TRBJ2-1; perhaps TRBD2 as D (6 bases). The ends were cut back, 4 bases at V and 5 bases at J, with 13 bases in the middle. Germline V lookup: CDR1 SGHRS, CDR2 YFSETQ. The CDR3 length is 14 residues. CDR3 amino acids: CASSEGLPNNEQFF. DNA for the CDR3: TGCGCCAGCAGCGAGGGACTCCCGAACAATGAGCAGTTCTTC. The full variable domain, with the rest looked up from reference TRBV5-1 and TRBJ2-1, is KAGVTQTPRYLIKTRGQQVTLSCSPISGHRSVSWYQQTPGQGLQFLFEYFSETQRNKGNFPGRFSGRQFSNSRSEMNVSTLELGDSALYLCASSEGLPNNEQFFGPGTRLTVL.

The chain joins TRBV19 to TRBJ1-5; D perhaps matches TRBD1 (5 bases). The germline gives CDR1 LNHDA, CDR2 SQIVND (reference sequence). The CDR3 consists of 15 residues. V dropped 7 bases and J dropped 5 bases, with 18 bases sitting between them. The CDR3 region is CASIQGRGNYQPQHF. The CDR3 nucleotides are TGTGCCAGTATTCAGGGTAGGGGAAACTATCAGCCCCAGCATTTT. Variable domain in full (rest from reference TRBV19 and TRBJ1-5): DGGITQSPKYLFRKEGQNVTLSCEQNLNHDAMYWYRQDPGQGLRLIYYSQIVNDFQKGDIAEGYSVSREKKESFPLTVTSAQKNPTAFYLCASIQGRGNYQPQHFGDGTRLSIL.

The chain has TRBV6-6 and TRBJ1-4; 7 nucleotides align to TRBD1. The germline gives CDR1 MNHNY, CDR2 SVGAGI (reference sequence). The CDR3 sequence is 16 residues long. J gave up 4 bases and V 0 bases, and 5 bases lay outside the gene matches. DNA for the CDR3: TGTGCCAGCAGTTACTCGTGGGGACAGTATAATGAAAAACTGTTTTTT. Amino acids: CASSYSWGQYNEKLFF.

The chain uses TRBV18 and TRBJ1-2; 8 nucleotides match TRBD1. This CDR3 contains 15 residues. V was pared by 2 bases and J by 3 bases, with 5 bases of the junction left unmatched. Germline V gene data show CDR1 as KGHSH and CDR2 as LQKENI. The DNA for the CDR3 is TGTGCCAGCTCACCAGGGACAGGATCAGACTATGGCTACACCTTC. It yields the protein CASSPGTGSDYGYTF.

The chain couples TRBV2 to TRBJ2-2, with D uncertain. The CDR3 length is 14 residues. Trimming took 0 bases from V and 7 from J, leaving 9 bases between them. Germline-derived CDR1 and CDR2 are SNHLY and FYNNEI. The CDR3 is CASSEALLGGELFF. The CDR3 DNA follows: TGTGCCAGCAGTGAAGCGCTTCTCGGCGGGGAGCTGTTTTTT.

This clone was found a few times. The chain recombines TRBV5-6 with TRBJ2-7; 7 bases fit TRBD2. The V gene end was trimmed by 6 bases and the J gene end by 0 bases; junction bases not matched to a gene: 12. CDR1 and CDR2 (germline): SGHDT, YYEEEE. The CDR3 totals 16 residues. CDR3 nucleotide sequence: TGTGCCAGCACCATCGTGGGGGGGTTTGCCTCCTACGAGCAGTACTTC. Translation gives CASTIVGGFASYEQYF.

The chain combines TRBV5-1 with TRBJ2-1; TRBD2 is a possible D gene (5 bases). CDR1 and CDR2 (germline): SGHRS, YFSETQ. The CDR3 totals 13 residues. V lost 4 bases and J 6 bases, leaving 11 bases between the germline ends. The CDR3: CASSIGLSNEQFF. The CDR3 nucleotides read TGCGCCAGCAGCATTGGACTGAGCAATGAGCAGTTCTTC.

The rearrangement uses TRBV5-1 and TRBJ1-1; 8 nucleotides agree with TRBD1. The ends lost 4 bases at V and 2 bases at J; junction bases unmatched: 4. Germline V lookup: CDR1 SGHRS, CDR2 YFSETQ. The CDR3 totals 14 residues. In nucleotides, the CDR3 is TGCGCCAGCAGCCTACAGGGGGATAACACTGAAGCTTTCTTT. Residues: CASSLQGDNTEAFF.

This clone was detected only once. This chain connects TRBV9 to TRBJ1-5; 8 positions match TRBD1. Germline loops: CDR1 SGDLS, CDR2 YYNGEE. Trimming at V came to 4 bases and at J to 6 bases, leaving 3 bases not matched to a gene. The CDR3 is 13 residues long. The CDR3 region is CASSQGAGQPQHF. The CDR3 nucleotides read TGTGCCAGCAGCCAGGGGGCGGGTCAGCCCCAGCATTTT.

The rearrangement joins TRBV4-1 to TRBJ1-4; TRBD1 aligns across 7 bases. The CDR3 loop spans 14 amino acids. V lost 4 bases to trimming and J lost 8 bases; unmatched junction nucleotides: 7. Germline V lookup: CDR1 MGHRA, CDR2 YSYEKL. This chain's CDR3 is CASSPEGGIEKLFF. The DNA for the CDR3 is TGCGCCAGCAGCCCCGAAGGGGGCATCGAAAAACTGTTTTTT.

The rearrangement links TRBV3-1 (or the pseudogene TRBV3-2) to TRBJ1-1; D is perhaps TRBD1 (5 bases). The CDR3 sequence is 12 residues long. Germline-derived CDR1 and CDR2 are LGHDT and YNNKEL (reference sequence). The V end was cut by 5 bases, the J end by 1 base, with 5 bases between. CDR3 in amino acids: CASSRGNTEAFF. Written as DNA, the CDR3 is TGTGCCAGCAGCAGGGGGAACACTGAAGCTTTCTTT.

Here the CDR3 reads CATSRPGTEQLVGTQYF. The DNA for the CDR3 is TGTGCCACCAGCAGACCCGGGACAGAGCAATTGGTAGGGACCCAGTACTTC. The chain couples TRBV15 to TRBJ2-5; 7 bases line up with TRBD1. CDR3 length equals 17 residues. The trim removed 2 bases at V and 7 bases at J, leaving 16 bases unmatched. From germline, CDR1 is LNHNV and CDR2 YYDKDF (reference sequence).

CDR3 DNA sequence: TGTGCCAGTAGAATCGGACAGTTTAATCAGCCCCAGCATTTT. It is translated as CASRIGQFNQPQHF. The genes are TRBV19 and TRBJ1-5; a weak D match, TRBD1 (6 bases). Per germline, CDR1 LNHDA and CDR2 SQIVND (reference sequence). V lost 6 bases, J lost 4 bases, and 13 bases lay in between. The CDR3 is 14 amino acids.

Only a few counts were recorded for this clone. The V and J genes are TRBV9 and TRBJ2-5; TRBD2 matches 7 bases. The CDR3 covers 15 residues. Germline CDR1 reads SGDLS; CDR2 reads YYNGEE. The V and J ends lost 4 bases and 5 bases, in that order; junction bases with no gene match: 11. CDR3 nucleotides: TGTGCCAGCAGCCCCCGAGAGCGGGGCCTGGAGACCCAGTACTTC. This sequence encodes CASSPRERGLETQYF.

The chain recombines TRBV7-8 with TRBJ1-1, with 9 bases aligning to TRBD1. CDR1 is SGHVS and CDR2 is FQNEAQ in the germline V gene. The CDR3 contains 16 residues. The V gene end was trimmed by 4 bases and the J gene end by 1 base; junction bases not matched to a gene: 7. The DNA of the CDR3 is TGTGCCAGCAGCTCCAGACAGGGGGTGAGGAACACTGAAGCTTTCTTT. Amino acids: CASSSRQGVRNTEAFF.

This sequence joins TRBV7-2 and TRBJ2-3, with TRBD1 matching over 9 bases. This CDR3 spans 15 amino acids. The germline V gene has CDR1 SGHTA and CDR2 FQGNSA. J was trimmed by 1 base and V by 5 bases; bases with no gene match: 4. The CDR3 sequence: CASSKNRGRTDTQYF. CDR3 coding DNA: TGTGCCAGCAGCAAGAACAGGGGGCGCACAGATACGCAGTATTTT.

This clone appeared a single time. This sequence joins TRBV5-5 and TRBJ1-3; TRBD1 matches at 7 bases. Germline loops: CDR1 SGHKS, CDR2 YYEKEE (reference sequence). Unmatched junction bases numbered 8, after V lost 4 bases and J lost 4 bases. The CDR3 has 15 residues. In nucleotides, the CDR3 is TGTGCCAGCAGCCGAGCCGGGACAGCAGGAAACACCATATATTTT. This encodes CASSRAGTAGNTIYF.

The chain uses TRBV20-1 and TRBJ1-1; D uncertain. This CDR3 region has 11 residues. In germline, CDR1 is DFQATT, CDR2 SNEGSKA (reference sequence). The germline V and J ends were trimmed by 5 bases and 1 base, with 5 bases remaining between them. CDR3 sequence: CSAAGNTEAFF. The CDR3 DNA reads as TGCAGTGCTGCAGGGAACACTGAAGCTTTCTTT.

This clone turned up a few times. V usage is TRBV7-9 and J usage is TRBJ1-2; D is possibly TRBD1 (5 bases). The V gene lost 0 bases and the J gene lost 8 bases, with 19 bases spanning the gap. The germline gives CDR1 SEHNR, CDR2 FQNEAQ (reference sequence). CDR3 length: 16 residues. CDR3 residues: CASSLAGGASTGGYTF. Written as DNA, the CDR3 is TGTGCCAGCAGCTTAGCGGGAGGGGCCTCCACGGGAGGCTACACCTTC.

The J gene is TRBJ2-5, the V gene TRBV15; no definite D call. The CDR3 consists of 13 residues. CDR1 and CDR2 (germline): LNHNV, YYDKDF (reference sequence). With 0 bases removed from V and 2 bases from J, the gap between germline ends came to 4 bases. The CDR3 loop reads CATSRDRQETQYF. The CDR3 DNA reads TGTGCCACCAGCAGAGACAGGCAAGAGACCCAGTACTTC.